Listed below are T cell receptor beta chains from one sample, sequenced in a study of cytomegalovirus exposure and HLA in healthy donors. Clones were read by immunoSEQ multiplex PCR, and TCRdb kept only the in-frame ones, dropping some. This table holds over 60,000 clones, roughly 70% found once. The specimen sequenced was PBMCs. These receptor sequences come from a man between 65 and 80 years old in good health and CMV-seronegative. CDR3s include the opening cysteine and the closing phenylalanine or tryptophan. The D gene is left open where the match is weak. Size is omitted from some rows. Given values are once, few, many or a class for expanded clones.

TRBJ2-4 NA NA TRBV4-3 CASSQGWTSLNIQYF TGCGCCAGCAGCCAAGGTTGGACAAGTCTAAACATTCAGTACTTC
TRBJ2-1 TRBD1 few TRBV2 CASPSAGQGNNEQFF TGTGCCAGCCCCTCGGCGGGACAGGGAAACAATGAGCAGTTCTTC
TRBJ2-1 NA few TRBV6-1 CASRPLAYEQFF TGTGCCAGCAGGCCACTAGCCTATGAGCAGTTCTTC
TRBJ1-6 NA NA TRBV9 CASSDNIASYNSPLHF TGTGCCAGCAGCGACAATATAGCCTCCTATAATTCACCCCTCCACTTT
TRBJ2-5 TRBD2 NA TRBV10-3 CAISESRLSSGAQETQYF TGTGCCATCAGTGAGTCCCGCCTCTCTAGCGGGGCCCAAGAGACCCAGTACTTC
TRBJ2-7 NA NA TRBV11-2 CASSLAPVSSYEQYF TGTGCCAGCAGCTTAGCCCCTGTGAGCTCCTACGAGCAGTACTTC
TRBJ2-3 TRBD1 once TRBV5-1 CASSLAGQGMDTQYF TGCGCCAGCAGCTTGGCAGGACAGGGGATGGATACGCAGTATTTT
TRBJ1-5 TRBD1 NA TRBV2 CASSRRQGAVSNQPQHF TGTGCCAGCAGTCGTCGACAGGGCGCGGTAAGCAATCAGCCCCAGCATTTT
TRBJ2-3 NA NA TRBV5-1 CASSLQGRTDTQYF TGCGCCAGCAGCCTACAGGGGAGGACAGATACGCAGTATTTT
TRBJ2-7 TRBD1 few TRBV7-9 CASSFGTGTYEQYF TGTGCCAGCAGCTTCGGGACAGGGACCTACGAGCAGTACTTC
TRBJ2-2 TRBD1 NA TRBV9 CASSVAPQTGSTVGELFF TGTGCCAGCAGCGTAGCGCCCCAGACAGGGTCCACGGTGGGGGAGCTGTTTTTT
TRBJ1-2 TRBD1 few TRBV4-3 CASSQVQGGYGYTF TGCGCCAGCAGCCAAGTGCAGGGGGGCTATGGCTACACCTTC
TRBJ1-4 TRBD1 NA TRBV5-4 CASSFQGAAKLFF TGTGCCAGCAGCTTTCAGGGGGCTGCAAAACTGTTTTTT
TRBJ1-3 NA NA TRBV30 CAWKGENIPGNTIYF TGTGCCTGGAAGGGGGAAAATATCCCTGGAAACACCATATATTTT
TRBJ2-7 TRBD1 few TRBV29-1 CSVVRTGTSYEQYF TGCAGCGTTGTGCGGACAGGGACGTCCTACGAGCAGTACTTC
TRBJ1-2 TRBD1 NA TRBV7-9 CASSSTRTGEDGYTF TGTGCCAGCAGCTCCACCCGGACAGGAGAGGATGGCTACACCTTC
TRBJ2-1 NA once TRBV11-3 CASSQAPHEQFF TGTGCCAGCAGCCAGGCCCCCCATGAGCAGTTCTTC
TRBJ1-5 TRBD1 NA TRBV27 CACAPGQGTLQPQHF TGTGCCTGCGCCCCGGGACAGGGGACTTTGCAGCCCCAGCATTTT
TRBJ1-5 NA NA TRBV25-1 CASPARWLGNQPQHF TGTGCCAGCCCTGCTCGGTGGTTAGGCAATCAGCCCCAGCATTTT
TRBJ2-7 NA once TRBV2 CASSEGGRGYEQYF TGTGCCAGCAGTGAGGGGGGCAGGGGGTACGAGCAGTACTTC
TRBJ2-1 TRBD1 NA TRBV19 CASTPDRAYNEQFF TGTGCCAGTACCCCGGACAGGGCGTACAATGAGCAGTTCTTC
TRBJ1-1 NA few TRBV14 CASSQVENRAKAFF TGTGCCAGCAGCCAAGTGGAGAACAGGGCCAAAGCTTTCTTT
TRBJ1-2 NA once TRBV5-4 CASSPRGAYGYTF TGTGCCAGCAGCCCTCGCGGGGCCTATGGCTACACCTTC
TRBJ1-1 TRBD1 few TRBV5-1 CASSLGRDREAFF TGCGCCAGCAGCTTGGGTCGGGACAGGGAAGCTTTCTTT
TRBJ1-2 NA NA TRBV7-8 CASSLDAGYGYTF TGTGCCAGCAGCTTAGATGCGGGTTATGGCTACACCTTC
TRBJ1-5 NA NA TRBV29-1 CSVGARDQPQHF TGCAGCGTTGGGGCCAGGGATCAGCCCCAGCATTTT
TRBJ2-1 NA NA TRBV6-5 CASSPQAREQFF TGTGCCAGCAGTCCCCAGGCCAGGGAGCAGTTCTTC
TRBJ1-5 NA once TRBV9 CASSSSGGSNQPQHF TGTGCCAGCAGCTCCTCGGGAGGGAGCAATCAGCCCCAGCATTTT
TRBJ2-1 TRBD1 few TRBV7-2 CASSKGQGFLEQFF TGTGCCAGCAGTAAGGGACAGGGGTTCCTCGAGCAGTTCTTC
TRBJ2-7 TRBD1 NA TRBV6-6 CASGQDSYEQYF TGTGCCAGCGGACAGGACAGCTACGAGCAGTACTTC
TRBJ1-2 NA NA TRBV11-2 CASSALQGPVGYTF TGTGCCAGCAGCGCCCTACAGGGCCCGGTAGGCTACACCTTC
TRBJ2-1 NA NA TRBV7-9 CASSLSRGVYNEQFF TGTGCCAGCAGCTTATCACGCGGGGTCTACAATGAGCAGTTCTTC
TRBJ2-2 TRBD1 medium-sized TRBV29-1 CSVEKQGSGELFF TGCAGCGTTGAAAAACAGGGGTCCGGGGAGCTGTTTTTT
TRBJ2-7 NA NA TRBV7-2 CASSTAGGRSYEQYF TGTGCCAGCAGCACAGCAGGAGGGCGCTCCTACGAGCAGTACTTC
TRBJ1-5 NA NA TRBV7-9 CASSLYGESQPQHF TGTGCCAGCAGCTTATATGGGGAGAGTCAGCCCCAGCATTTT
TRBJ2-5 TRBD1 NA TRBV29-1 CSVGQGVGQETQYF TGCAGCGTGGGACAGGGAGTAGGCCAAGAGACCCAGTACTTC
TRBJ2-5 TRBD2 NA TRBV7-2 CASSFGSGGAWETQYF TGTGCCAGCAGCTTTGGTAGCGGGGGGGCCTGGGAGACCCAGTACTTC
TRBJ2-3 TRBD1 NA TRBV5-1 CASSANTGGGTDTQYF TGCGCCAGCAGCGCAAACACAGGGGGCGGAACAGATACGCAGTATTTT
TRBJ1-4 TRBD1 NA TRBV6-6 CASSSRGTNEKLFF TGTGCCAGCAGTTCCAGGGGGACTAATGAAAAACTGTTTTTT
TRBJ1-1 NA NA TRBV7-2 CASSLVSGRGTEAFF TGTGCCAGCAGCTTAGTTTCCGGTAGGGGCACTGAAGCTTTCTTT
TRBJ1-2 TRBD1 NA TRBV6-5 CASMSEGQGRQGYTF TGTGCCAGCATGTCGGAAGGACAGGGCCGGCAGGGCTACACCTTC
TRBJ2-5 TRBD1 NA TRBV10-1 CASSSTGQETQYF TGCGCCAGCAGTTCGACAGGGCAAGAGACCCAGTACTTC
TRBJ1-5 TRBD1 few TRBV28 CASRTGGNNQPQHF TGTGCCAGCAGGACAGGGGGTAACAATCAGCCCCAGCATTTT
TRBJ1-2 NA NA TRBV28 CASSLLLSGNYGYTF TGTGCCAGTAGTTTACTATTGTCGGGGAACTATGGCTACACCTTC
TRBJ2-1 TRBD1 NA TRBV6-6 CASSSRGQGSNEQFF TGTGCCAGCAGTTCACGGGGACAGGGTAGCAATGAGCAGTTCTTC
TRBJ1-2 TRBD1 NA TRBV5-8 CASSLRQGNNYGYTF TGTGCCAGCAGCCTTCGACAGGGGAATAACTATGGCTACACCTTC
TRBJ2-7 NA once TRBV5-5 CASSLAGRAISYEQYF TGTGCCAGCAGCTTGGCAGGCAGGGCGATCTCCTACGAGCAGTACTTC
TRBJ2-3 TRBD2 once TRBV5-4 CASSFLLTSGGTTDTQYF TGTGCCAGCAGCTTCCTCCTCACTAGCGGGGGGACCACAGATACGCAGTATTTT
TRBJ1-2 TRBD1 NA TRBV10-2 CASNPAGTGANYGYTF TGCGCCAGCAATCCAGCCGGGACAGGCGCTAACTATGGCTACACCTTC
TRBJ1-2 TRBD1 NA TRBV5-6 CASILLPGQGHGYTF TGTGCCAGCATTCTACTTCCGGGACAGGGTCATGGCTACACCTTC
TRBJ1-3 NA NA TRBV30 CAWSVGLSGNTIYF TGTGCCTGGAGTGTAGGACTCTCTGGAAACACCATATATTTT
TRBJ2-3 TRBD2 NA TRBV5-1 CASSEATSGGTDTQYF TGCGCCAGCAGCGAAGCGACTAGCGGGGGCACAGATACGCAGTATTTT
TRBJ2-3 TRBD2 NA TRBV30 CAWVNPLAGFTDTQYF TGTGCCTGGGTTAATCCCCTAGCGGGGTTCACAGATACGCAGTATTTT
TRBJ2-3 TRBD2 NA TRBV10-1 CASNGRATDTQYF TGCGCCAGCAACGGGAGGGCCACAGATACGCAGTATTTT
TRBJ1-1 NA once TRBV19 CASSSGGGRITEAFF TGTGCCAGTAGCTCCGGCGGGGGGCGCATCACTGAAGCTTTCTTT
TRBJ2-7 TRBD1 NA TRBV18 CASSPRTGRSEQYF TGTGCCAGCTCACCACGGACAGGGCGATCCGAGCAGTACTTC
TRBJ2-7 TRBD1 NA TRBV19 CASSIKQGASYEQYF TGTGCCAGTAGTATTAAACAGGGGGCCTCCTACGAGCAGTACTTC